A single sample is the source of the 21 T cell receptor beta chains below, sequenced in a study of spatial heterogeneity in lung cancer. TCRdb fed the 5' RACE reads into MiXCR, producing one record per CDR3 protein. The sample lists some 47,000 distinct CDR3 sequences; around 7% were seen once. Time point denoted: sample taken at primary tumor resection. Unsorted tumor, nontumor lung tissue or cryopreserved PBMC supplied the whole RNA. The sequenced sample was PBMCs, obtained at surgery. The origin of the receptors is a female donor with early-stage non-small cell lung cancer.

The chain is built from TRBV7-2 and TRBJ2-3, with 8 positions matching TRBD2. CDR3 length equals 14 residues. The V gene's germline CDR1 is SGHTA and CDR2 FQGNSA. Trimming cost V 5 bases and J 5 bases; bases outside gene matches: 6. Written as DNA, the CDR3 is TGTGCCAGCAGCCCGGGGGGGTATAAAGATACGCAGTATTTT. This sequence encodes CASSPGGYKDTQYF. The entire variable domain, with the rest obtained from reference TRBV7-2 and TRBJ2-3, is as follows: GAGVSQSPSNKVTEKGKDVELRCDPISGHTALYWYRQSLGQGLEFLIYFQGNSAPDKSGLPSDRFSAERTGGSVSTLTIQRTQQEDSAVYLCASSPGGYKDTQYFGPGTRLTVL.

This chain joins TRBV7-2 and TRBJ1-5; D remains ambiguous. V was clipped by 1 base and J by 5 bases, with 6 bases between them. CDR1 is SGHTA, CDR2 FQGNSA, per germline. The CDR3 runs to 13 residues. The DNA for the CDR3 is TGTGCCAGCAGCTTAGTGGGTGATCAGCCCCAGCATTTT. Amino acids: CASSLVGDQPQHF.

This clonotype was seen only a few times. The rearrangement joins TRBV29-1 to TRBJ1-1; 9 bases are a match to TRBD1. Trimming cost V 4 bases and J 4 bases; bases outside gene matches: 7. CDR3 length equals 14 residues. CDR1 is SQVTM, CDR2 ANQGSEA, per germline. The CDR3 loop reads CSVGGQGVFTEAFF. The CDR3 bases are TGCAGCGTTGGGGGACAGGGTGTTTTCACTGAAGCTTTCTTT.

The CDR3 region has the DNA TGTGCCAGCAGCTTAGCCAACCTACGGACAGGATCGAGGGGGGCCAACGTCCTGACTTTC. Amino acid sequence: CASSLANLRTGSRGANVLTF. This rearrangement joins TRBV7-9 to TRBJ2-6, with 7 bases that match TRBD1. This CDR3 is 20 amino acids long. CDR1 is SEHNR, CDR2 FQNEAQ, per germline (reference sequence). V was pared by 0 bases and J by 4 bases, with 15 bases of the junction left unmatched. The full variable domain, completed using reference TRBV7-9 and TRBJ2-6, is DTGVSQNPRHKITKRGQNVTFRCDPISEHNRLYWYRQTLGQGPEFLTYFQNEAQLEKSRLLSDRFSAERPKGSFSTLEIQRTEQGDSAMYLCASSLANLRTGSRGANVLTFGAGSRLTVL.

This clonotype was recorded at least ten times. V usage is TRBV11-3 and J usage is TRBJ2-5, with a weak D call TRBD1 (5 bases). The germline V gene encodes CDR1 SGHNT and CDR2 YENEEA. The CDR3 extends over 13 amino acids. Trimming removed 5 bases at V and 3 bases at J, with 10 bases between. The CDR3 bases are TGTGCCAGCAGCCAACAGGAAAAAGAGACCCAGTACTTC. It specifies CASSQQEKETQYF.

This chain joins TRBV19 and TRBJ2-2; tentative D call: TRBD1 (5 bases). CDR1 and CDR2 from the germline V gene are LNHDA and SQIVND (reference sequence). CDR3 length: 14 amino acids. Trimming pared 5 bases from V and 1 base from J, leaving 8 bases between. In DNA form, the CDR3 reads TGTGCCAGTAGTTCTGACAGGAACACCGGGGAGCTGTTTTTT. It yields the protein CASSSDRNTGELFF.

This clonotype occurred a few times. The genes are TRBV24-1 and TRBJ2-1; 8 bases are shared with TRBD1. The trim removed 8 bases at V and 9 bases at J, leaving 11 bases unmatched. This CDR3 is 14 amino acids long. Germline lookup yields CDR1 KGHDR and CDR2 SFDVKD. The CDR3 nucleotides are TGTGCCACCAATGGGGTTGACAGGGGAAGTGAGCAGTTCTTC. Its translation is CATNGVDRGSEQFF.

This clonotype was seen ten or more times. V is TRBV2 and J is TRBJ2-7; 7 bases line up with TRBD1. CDR3 size: 13 residues. Germline CDR1 and CDR2: SNHLY and FYNNEI. V shed 8 bases, J shed 0 bases, and the junction held 4 bases outside the gene matches. The CDR3 DNA sequence: TGTGCCAGCGGACAGGACCTCTCCTACGAGCAGTACTTC. Its protein product is CASGQDLSYEQYF.

This clonotype was seen repeatedly, ten times or more. The rearrangement links TRBV29-1 to TRBJ1-1, with 8 bases aligning to TRBD1. CDR3 length: 13 amino acids. Germline CDR1 is SQVTM and CDR2 is ANQGSEA. V was clipped by 7 bases and J by 5 bases; unmatched bases: 9. CDR3 loop: CSAQGASWTEAFF. CDR3 coding DNA: TGCAGCGCCCAGGGGGCGAGTTGGACTGAAGCTTTCTTT. The complete variable domain, with remaining parts taken from reference TRBV29-1 and TRBJ1-1, reads SAVISQKPSRDICQRGTSLTIQCQVDSQVTMMFWYRQQPGQSLTLIATANQGSEATYESGFVIDKFPISRPNLTFSTLTVSNMSPEDSSIYLCSAQGASWTEAFFGQGTRLTVV.

This clonotype was picked up many times. V gene TRBV5-1 combines with J gene TRBJ2-7; no clear D gene. V dropped 6 bases and J dropped 7 bases, with 14 bases sitting between them. Germline CDR1 and CDR2: SGHRS and YFSETQ. The CDR3 covers 12 residues. The CDR3 coding sequence is TGCGCCAGCATGGGCCGAATAGGAGAGCAGTACTTC. Encoded protein: CASMGRIGEQYF.

The chain employs TRBV11-2 and TRBJ2-3; D not certain. The CDR3 has 14 amino acids. Germline CDR1 SGHAT, CDR2 FQNNGV. V lost 1 base, J lost 5 bases, and 10 bases lay in between. As DNA, the CDR3 is TGTGCCAGCAGCTTAGGGCCGGCGGTAGATACGCAGTATTTT. Translated, it gives CASSLGPAVDTQYF.

In its sample, this clonotype was seen many times. The V gene is TRBV30, the J gene TRBJ1-5, with 8 bases identical to TRBD1. The germline CDR1 and CDR2 sequences are GTSNPN and SVGIG (reference sequence). The V gene end was trimmed by 5 bases and the J gene end by 4 bases; junction bases not matched to a gene: 1. The CDR3 has 12 amino acids. CDR3 protein: CAWGQGNQPQHF. The CDR3 DNA reads TGTGCCTGGGGACAGGGAAATCAGCCCCAGCATTTT.

This clonotype has a count of ten or more. This rearrangement joins TRBV13 to TRBJ2-3; D perhaps matches TRBD2 (6 bases). The CDR3 has 14 amino acids. Germline CDR1 is PRHDT and CDR2 is FYEKMQ (reference sequence). V gave up 6 bases and J gave up 1 base, with 11 bases separating them. This CDR3 is CASRRRGGTDTQYF. Here the CDR3 DNA reads TGTGCCAGCAGGCGGCGCGGGGGCACAGATACGCAGTATTTT.

With respect to this clonotype: A much larger clone is a single base away; this may be a read error. This chain connects TRBV5-1 to TRBJ2-2; TRBD1 matches at 9 bases. The CDR3 is 13 residues long. V lost 9 bases and J lost 4; bases outside the gene matches: 4. Germline V gene lookup returns CDR1 SGHRS and CDR2 YFSETQ. The CDR3 region is CATGTGSTGELFF. As DNA, the CDR3 is TGCGCCACCGGGACAGGGTCCACCGGGGAGCTGTTTTTT.

To note about this clonotype: It may be a read error: a sequence one base away is much more abundant. The V and J genes are TRBV28 and TRBJ1-2, with a possible D match to TRBD1 (5 bases). CDR1 is MDHEN and CDR2 is SYDVKM in the germline V gene. The germline V and J ends were trimmed by 5 bases and 4 bases, with 17 bases remaining between them. This CDR3 has 15 residues. The CDR3 protein is CASSTPSDNLYGYTF. The DNA of the CDR3 is TGTGCCAGCAGTACTCCGTCGGACAATCTCTATGGCTACACCTTC.

This clonotype was seen a few times. The chain employs TRBV6-1 and TRBJ1-1, with D tentatively TRBD1 (5 bases). The CDR3 sequence is 15 residues long. The V and J ends lost 4 bases and 5 bases respectively, with 17 bases between them. Germline CDR1 reads MNHNS; CDR2 reads SASEGT. As DNA, the CDR3 is TGTGCCAGCAGTGGTACGTGGGGGGTTTGGACTGAAGCTTTCTTT. Encoded protein: CASSGTWGVWTEAFF.

This chain joins TRBV12-3 or TRBV12-4 and TRBJ2-3; D not resolved. The germline V and J ends were trimmed by 4 bases and 7 bases, with 9 bases remaining between them. This CDR3 comprises 12 residues. This CDR3 is CASSYAAYTQYF. The CDR3 DNA sequence: TGTGCCAGCAGTTATGCGGCATATACGCAGTATTTT.

This clonotype showed up many times. V and J are TRBV5-1 and TRBJ1-4; TRBD1 is a possible D gene (5 bases). CDR1 is SGHRS and CDR2 is YFSETQ in the germline V gene. The CDR3 totals 13 residues. Trimming removed 5 bases at V and 7 bases at J, with 12 bases between. The CDR3 nucleotides read TGCGCCAGCAGTGGACACCCGGTTGAAAAACTGTTTTTT. Its protein product is CASSGHPVEKLFF.

In its sample, this clonotype was seen a few times. J is TRBJ1-2 and V is TRBV5-1; TRBD1 matches at 7 bases. The CDR3 loop spans 14 amino acids. After removal of 0 bases from V and 7 bases from J, the junction contained 6 bases not matched to a gene. CDR1 is SGHRS and CDR2 is YFSETQ in the germline V gene. DNA of the CDR3: TGCGCCAGCAGCTTGGCCGACAGGGCGGTTGGCTACACCTTC. Translating it yields CASSLADRAVGYTF.

This clonotype was recorded many times. The chain joins TRBV29-1 to TRBJ2-7, with D perhaps TRBD2 (7 bases). From germline, CDR1 is SQVTM and CDR2 ANQGSEA. Trimming removed 0 bases from V and 2 bases from J, with 14 bases in between. The CDR3 is 15 amino acids. The CDR3 DNA sequence: TGCAGCGTTGAAGATCTGGGGGGGCCTACCTACGAGCAGTACTTC. Translated, it gives CSVEDLGGPTYEQYF.

This clonotype was seen many times. The V and J genes are TRBV3-1 and TRBJ2-1; D is ambiguous. Trimming removed 2 bases at V and 5 bases at J, with 16 bases between. This CDR3 comprises 16 residues. Germline CDR1 LGHDT, CDR2 YNNKEL (reference sequence). The CDR3 loop is CASSQTPMRLDNEQFF. The CDR3 DNA reads TGTGCCAGCAGCCAAACCCCGATGAGACTCGACAATGAGCAGTTCTTC.